The rows below give T cell receptor beta chains drawn from one sample of a study of post-analysis software for immune sequencing data. MiXCR, run by TCRdb on the PCR reads, gives a single entry per CDR3 protein. Here the sample spans hundreds of thousands of distinct CDR3 sequences, roughly three fifths being singletons. Sequenced: blood. All receptors derive from a girl aged 2-10 years with multiple sclerosis. Both conserved end residues are part of each CDR3. The D gene is left open where the match is weak. For some rows the clone size is stated as once, few or many, or as a class when expanded; others skip it.

D gene,clone size,V gene,J gene,CDR3 DNA,CDR3 protein
TRBD1,-,TRBV2,TRBJ1-1,TGTGCCAGCACAGGGGGGGTTGGCCCAATGAACACTGAAGCTTTCTTT,CASTGGVGPMNTEAFF
-,-,TRBV4-3,TRBJ2-2,TGCGCCAGCAGCCAAGATCTGGGGACGGACACCGGGGAGCTGTTTTTT,CASSQDLGTDTGELFF
TRBD1,-,TRBV25-1,TRBJ1-6,TGTGCCAGCAGTGAATACGGGACAGGGGTTAATTCACCCCTCCACTTT,CASSEYGTGVNSPLHF
-,-,TRBV24-1,TRBJ2-3,TGTGCCACCAGTGACTCAGCGGATACGCAGTATTTT,CATSDSADTQYF
-,-,TRBV10-3,TRBJ1-5,TGTGCCATCAGTGGAAGGGAAAGCAATCAGCCCCAGCATTTT,CAISGRESNQPQHF
-,few,TRBV5-1,TRBJ2-6,TGCGCCAGCAGCTTGGTAATAACCTCTCAAGGCGTCGGGGCCAACGTCCTGACTTTC,CASSLVITSQGVGANVLTF
TRBD1,few,TRBV20-1,TRBJ2-1,TGCAGTGCTAGATCTGGGACAGGGGGCAATGAGCAGTTCTTC,CSARSGTGGNEQFF
-,-,TRBV7-2,TRBJ2-7,TGTGCCAGCAGCTTAGGCGGCGGTATGGGTTACGAGCAGTACTTC,CASSLGGGMGYEQYF
-,-,TRBV20-1,TRBJ2-1,TGCAGTGCTAGAGATCGACAGCTTACCTACAATGAGCAGTTCTTC,CSARDRQLTYNEQFF
-,-,TRBV20-1,TRBJ2-1,TGCAGTGCTTGGCCCCGGAGGGTAGGGGTGGACAATGAGCAGTTCTTC,CSAWPRRVGVDNEQFF
-,-,TRBV10-3,TRBJ1-6,TGTGCCATCAGTGCGGGCCTGGGGCAGCCCGATAATTCACCCCTCCACTTT,CAISAGLGQPDNSPLHF
TRBD1,few,TRBV4-1,TRBJ1-2,TGCGCCAGCAGCCCTAAGGGGGCCCCGGGTACGGGTATTTATGGCTACACCTTC,CASSPKGAPGTGIYGYTF
-,-,TRBV5-1,TRBJ2-1,TGCGCCAGCAGCTCCGGGACGGACGAGAGAAATGAGCAGTTCTTC,CASSSGTDERNEQFF
TRBD2,-,TRBV15,TRBJ2-7,TGTGCCAAAAGAAGCGGGAGGGCCTGGTTCTCCTACAATGAGCAGTACTTC,CAKRSGRAWFSYNEQYF
-,-,TRBV20-1,TRBJ2-3,TGCAGTGCAGGGGCCCCCAATTCAGATACGCAGTATTTT,CSAGAPNSDTQYF
TRBD1,few,TRBV10-3,TRBJ2-1,TGTGCCATCAGTGAGTCATGGACAGGGGGCTTTGGTGAGCAGTTCTTC,CAISESWTGGFGEQFF
TRBD1,-,TRBV27,TRBJ2-7,TGTGCCAGCAGTCTGCTACAGGGGGACTACGAGCAGTACTTC,CASSLLQGDYEQYF
TRBD1,-,TRBV11-2,TRBJ2-7,TGTGCCAGCAGCTTAGATTGGAGGACAGGGGTGGTGGGCGAGCAGTACTTC,CASSLDWRTGVVGEQYF
-,once,TRBV9,TRBJ2-1,TGTGCCAGCAGCGAGGCGGGACTCTCCTACAATGAGCAGTTCTTC,CASSEAGLSYNEQFF
-,few,TRBV12-3/TRBV12-4,TRBJ2-3,TGTGCCAGCAGTTTAGGGCAGATTATTACAGATACGCAGTATTTT,CASSLGQIITDTQYF
-,-,TRBV7-8,TRBJ2-7,TGTGCCAGCACCGTAGGACTGGGGACCTACGAGCAGTACTTC,CASTVGLGTYEQYF
-,-,TRBV7-9,TRBJ2-2,TGCGCCAGCAGCTACCTAATAGGGGGTCCGAACACCGGGGAGCTGTTTTTT,CASSYLIGGPNTGELFF
TRBD2,-,TRBV12-3/TRBV12-4,TRBJ2-7,TGTGCCAGCAGTTCTGACAGCGGGAGGGGGTACGAGCAGTACTTC,CASSSDSGRGYEQYF
TRBD1,few,TRBV19,TRBJ2-1,TGTGCCAGTAGACCACAGGGGATGGGCAATGAGCAGTTCTTC,CASRPQGMGNEQFF
TRBD2,-,TRBV19,TRBJ2-1,TGTGCCAGTAGTCCGACTAGCATGAGCTCCTACAATGAGCAGTTCTTC,CASSPTSMSSYNEQFF
-,-,TRBV7-8,TRBJ2-1,TGTGCCAGCAGCTTAGCCCCCGGTTCGAGCTCCTACAATGAGCAGTTCTTC,CASSLAPGSSSYNEQFF
TRBD1,-,TRBV6-6,TRBJ2-5,TGTGCCAGCAGGACGGACAGGGAGACCCAGTACTTC,CASRTDRETQYF
-,-,TRBV29-1,TRBJ2-7,TGCAGCGTTGCCCGGACGGACTACGAGCAGTACTTC,CSVARTDYEQYF
-,-,TRBV7-9,TRBJ2-3,TGTGCCAGCAGCTTCCTGCAGGGCCTCACAGATACGCAGTATTTT,CASSFLQGLTDTQYF